This T cell receptor beta chain was recovered during a study of radiation and T cells in renal cell carcinoma. Background on the study: Nephrectomy followed 15 Gy stereotactic body radiation by 4 weeks.

Regarding the study as a whole: In blood, top tumor clones expanded by 2 weeks, shrinking by 4.

Produced via immunoSEQ multiplex PCR; TCRdb's table is partial and in-frame only. The sample holds about 150,000 clones, 88% seen once. The time point denotes: baseline pretreatment blood. The treatment is: 15 Gy SBRT to primary tumor, nephrectomy 4 weeks later. Serial blood draws occurred at baseline and 2 and 4 weeks post-SBRT. Germline V gene lookup returns CDR1 LNHNV and CDR2 YYDKDF (reference sequence). The CDR3 totals 17 residues. The J segment lost 3 bases and the V segment lost 1 base, leaving 9 bases of the junction unmatched. Note on this clone: Its cognate antigen is unknown.

This chain joins TRBV15 and TRBJ2-7; 10 bases align to TRBD1. Sequencing was performed on blood, taken from a patient whose treatment included radiotherapy and nephrectomy. The origin of this receptor is a woman in her 70s with renal cell carcinoma. The CDR3 sequence: CATSRGAGGTGVYEQYF. The CDR3 nucleotides are TGTGCCACCAGCAGAGGGGCCGGCGGGACAGGGGTCTACGAGCAGTACTTC.